The T cell receptor (beta chain) described here comes from a study of blood T cell repertoires in COVID-19 (dated by TCRdb to 2018 to 2020). General notes on the study: Collaborator samples came from the United States, Italy and Spain and covered acute and convalescent phases of COVID-19. Subjects who had been exposed to COVID-19, were actively infected with it, or had recovered from it provided the deeply sampled blood TCRbeta repertoires that made up the dataset. The sample metadata nearly always contained a de-identified subject ID, COVID-19 status, age in years and sex. The samples were drawn from two sources: the first 160 participants of the ongoing ImmuneRACE study, and approximately 1,300 subjects contributed by 6 global collaborators. The repertoires were released in a freely available public database meant as a resource for research on the immune response to SARS-CoV-2. The material from the prospective study consisted of cDNA or gDNA derived from T cells, B-cell-depleted T cells, or PBMCs. Where available, HLA class I and class II types were obtained from metadata supplied by the sample provider rather than from assay-based typing.

Study-wide conclusions, independent of this receptor: Clinical and demographic metadata were provided uncurated, with the amount varying by source and participant.

Via the germline V gene, CDR1 is MRHNA and CDR2 SNTAGT. V ends up 0 bases short and J 3 bases short, with an unmatched junction base count of 3. Including the terminal cysteine and phenylalanine, the CDR3 comprises 16 residues. The DNA shown is the 48-base CDR3, in frame from base 1. Another Seattle source contributed samples from volunteer blood donors who had recovered from COVID-19. Collaborating institutions collected whole blood in K2EDTA tubes following their own protocols. For TCRbeta analysis, collaborators shipped samples as frozen whole blood, isolated PBMCs, or DNA extracted from either of those sample types. A note on this clone: No cognate antigen has been identified for it. No per-base quality is available; no much larger clone lies one base away.

TCRbeta CDR3 regions were amplified from genomic DNA using the immunoSEQ Assay, a bias-controlled multiplex PCR. Under the source paper's analysis protocol: The number of nucleated cells in each sample was estimated from the amplification of reference gene primers within the assay. To quantify the absolute abundance of each unique TCRbeta CDR3 rearrangement, sequence reads were collapsed and filtered. For each sample, productive Simpson clonality was calculated as the square root of Simpson's diversity index across productive rearrangements. TCRdb re-hosts the immuneACCESS table, in-frame sequences only. Its copies lack some clones; in the studies checked, an unresolved V gene accounts for under half of them, and the cause for the rest is not known. V, J and clone size reflect that table, while D and trimming were determined from the DNA. For this sample there are 100,000 to 150,000 clones; almost 85% appear just once. Around 12% of the sample rests with the top ten.

The receptor was derived from a woman aged 25-40 years who had recovered from COVID-19. The sample consisted of peripheral blood. The chain couples TRBV6-4 to TRBJ2-3, with TRBD1 identical over 10 junction bases. The nucleotide sequence reads as follows: TGTGCCAGCAGTGACTCGACAGGGGGCGGGACAGATACGCAGTATTTT. Translated, this gives CASSDSTGGGTDTQYF.